The sequence of this T cell receptor (beta chain) was determined in a study of human CD8 memory T cell subsets. The study, taken as a whole, reports: The chains that were sequenced in this study were only T cell receptor beta chains. Similar levels of high diversity, measured as normalized Shannon-Wiener diversity, were found in stem-like memory and precursor exhausted T cells, which was not the case for effector memory cells.

Sequencing libraries of TCR beta were made by UMI-labeled 5' RACE. TCRdb reprocessed the 5' RACE reads and reports one entry per CDR3 protein, with no DNA. Its listing shows around 11,000 distinct CDR3 sequences. The CDR3 sequence is 14 residues long. CDR1 and CDR2 (germline): MNHEY, SVGEGT. With respect to this clonotype: Its antigen is unidentified.

The rearrangement joins TRBV6-2 or TRBV6-3 to TRBJ2-7; TCRdb lists TRBD1, though no DNA is available to test this call. The TCR originated in a human donor in good health. The sequencing input was CD8+ T cells from PBMCs. The CDR3 sequence: CASSSGTGSYEQYF.